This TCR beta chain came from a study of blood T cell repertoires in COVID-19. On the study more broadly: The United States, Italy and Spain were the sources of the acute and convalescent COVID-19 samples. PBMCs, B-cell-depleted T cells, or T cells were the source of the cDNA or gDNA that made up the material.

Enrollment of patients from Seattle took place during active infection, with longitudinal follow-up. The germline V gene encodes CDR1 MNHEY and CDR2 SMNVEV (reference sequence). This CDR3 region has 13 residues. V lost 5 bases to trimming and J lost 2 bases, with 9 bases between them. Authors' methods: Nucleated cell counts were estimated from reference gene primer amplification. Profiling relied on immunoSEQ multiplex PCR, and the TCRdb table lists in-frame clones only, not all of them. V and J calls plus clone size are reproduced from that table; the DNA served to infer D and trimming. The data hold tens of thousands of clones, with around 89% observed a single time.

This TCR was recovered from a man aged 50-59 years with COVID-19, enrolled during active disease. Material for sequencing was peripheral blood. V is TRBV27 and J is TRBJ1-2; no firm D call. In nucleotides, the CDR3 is TGTGCCAGCAGTCAAACATTCAACTATGGCTACACCTTC. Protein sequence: CASSQTFNYGYTF.